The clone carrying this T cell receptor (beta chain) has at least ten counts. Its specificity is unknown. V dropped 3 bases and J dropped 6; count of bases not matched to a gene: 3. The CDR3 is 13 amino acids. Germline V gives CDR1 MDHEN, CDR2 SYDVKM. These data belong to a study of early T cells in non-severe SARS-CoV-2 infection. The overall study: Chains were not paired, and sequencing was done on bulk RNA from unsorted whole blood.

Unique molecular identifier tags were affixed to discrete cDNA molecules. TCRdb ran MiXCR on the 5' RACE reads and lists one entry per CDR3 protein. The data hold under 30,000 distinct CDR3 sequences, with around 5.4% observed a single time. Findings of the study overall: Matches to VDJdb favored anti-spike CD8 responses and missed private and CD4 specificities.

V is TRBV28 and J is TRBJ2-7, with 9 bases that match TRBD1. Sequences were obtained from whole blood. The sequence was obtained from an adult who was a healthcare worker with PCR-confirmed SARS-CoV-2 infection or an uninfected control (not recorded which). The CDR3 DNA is TGTGCCAGCAGTTTCGACAGGGGGAGCGAGCAGTACTTC. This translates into CASSFDRGSEQYF.